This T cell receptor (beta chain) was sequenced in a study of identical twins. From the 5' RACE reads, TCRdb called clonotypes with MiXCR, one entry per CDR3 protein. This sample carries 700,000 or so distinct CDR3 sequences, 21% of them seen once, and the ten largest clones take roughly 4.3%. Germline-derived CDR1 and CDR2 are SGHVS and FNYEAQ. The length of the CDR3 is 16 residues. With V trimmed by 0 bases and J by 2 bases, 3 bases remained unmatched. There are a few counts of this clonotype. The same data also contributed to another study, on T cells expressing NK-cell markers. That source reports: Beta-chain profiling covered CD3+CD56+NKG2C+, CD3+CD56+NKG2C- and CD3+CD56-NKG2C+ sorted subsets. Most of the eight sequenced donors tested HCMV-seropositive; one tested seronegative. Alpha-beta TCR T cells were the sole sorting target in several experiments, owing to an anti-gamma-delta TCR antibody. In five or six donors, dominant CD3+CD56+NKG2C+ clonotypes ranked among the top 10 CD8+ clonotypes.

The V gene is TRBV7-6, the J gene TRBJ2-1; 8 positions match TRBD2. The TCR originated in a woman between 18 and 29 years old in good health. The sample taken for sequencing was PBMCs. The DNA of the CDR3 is TGTGCCAGCAGCTTAGCGGGACTAGGCCCCTACAATGAGCAGTTCTTC. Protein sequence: CASSLAGLGPYNEQFF. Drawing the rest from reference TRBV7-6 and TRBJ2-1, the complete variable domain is GAGVSQSPRYKVTKRGQDVALRCDPISGHVSLYWYRQALGQGPEFLTYFNYEAQQDKSGLPNDRFSAERPEGSISTLTIQRTEQRDSAMYRCASSLAGLGPYNEQFFGPGTRLTVL.